A selection of T cell receptor beta chains follows, all from one sample in a study of graft-versus-host responses after intestinal transplantation. Their cognate antigens are unknown. Only in-frame clones appear in the TCRdb table, and some are missing; sequencing was by immunoSEQ multiplex PCR. This sample yields roughly 80,000 clones, of which roughly 84% are seen a single time; about 8% belongs to the top ten. Sequenced material: unstimulated CD8+ T cells sorted from spleen or lymph node cells, taken before transplant. The receptors come from a human donor who was the organ donor for an intestinal transplant. Both conserved end residues are part of each CDR3. Fields, in order: V gene, clone size, J gene, D gene, CDR3 DNA, CDR3 protein. A D gene is named only where the DNA matches it firmly. Size values are once, few and many counts, or a class for expanded clones, and some rows have none.

TRBV7-2	.	TRBJ2-2	.	TGTGCCAGCAGCTTTCAGTTCGGCGGGGAGCTGTTTTTT	CASSFQFGGELFF
TRBV5-6	.	TRBJ1-1	.	TGTGCCAGCAGCTTTCTGGATGAAGCTTTCTTT	CASSFLDEAFF
TRBV4-2	.	TRBJ1-3	.	TGTGCCAGCAGCCCCACGAAGCTCTCTGGAAACACCATATATTTT	CASSPTKLSGNTIYF
TRBV4-2	.	TRBJ2-7	TRBD2	TGTGCCAGCAGCCAAGAGCGGGGGAGCTCCTACGAGCAGTACTTC	CASSQERGSSYEQYF
TRBV10-1	.	TRBJ1-1	.	TGCGCCAGCAGCCAAGGGGAAACTGAAGCTTTCTTT	CASSQGETEAFF
TRBV7-8	once	TRBJ2-1	TRBD2	TGTGCCAGCAGCCCTAGACTAGCAGTTAACGATGAGCAGTTCTTC	CASSPRLAVNDEQFF
TRBV30	few	TRBJ1-4	.	TGTGCCTGGAGTGATAGTCGGCCAGGGCTTAATGAAAAACTGTTTTTT	CAWSDSRPGLNEKLFF
TRBV6-1	.	TRBJ2-1	TRBD2	TGTGCCAGCAGTTCGACTAGCGGGACCCGCAATGAGCAGTTCTTC	CASSSTSGTRNEQFF
TRBV9	.	TRBJ1-1	TRBD1	TGTGCCAGCAGCCCGGGACAGCTGAACACTGAAGCTTTCTTT	CASSPGQLNTEAFF
TRBV6-5	.	TRBJ2-3	.	TGTGCCAGCAGTTATGTCCGGGGTAACACAGATACGCAGTATTTT	CASSYVRGNTDTQYF
TRBV30	.	TRBJ1-5	.	TGTGCCTGGAGTCCCAACAGTGGTCAGCCCCAGCATTTT	CAWSPNSGQPQHF
TRBV19	few	TRBJ2-6	.	TGTGCCAGTAGTATAATCCCCGGGGCCAACGTCCTGACTTTC	CASSIIPGANVLTF
TRBV28	.	TRBJ1-2	.	TGTGCCAGCAGTTTATCCTTGTATGGCTACACCTTC	CASSLSLYGYTF
TRBV5-1	once	TRBJ1-1	.	TGCGCCAGCAGCTCGACCCTACAGGGACTAGTCACTGAAGCTTTCTTT	CASSSTLQGLVTEAFF
TRBV7-9	few	TRBJ2-2	.	TGTGCCAGCAGCCCCGACCTGAACACCGGGGAGCTGTTTTTT	CASSPDLNTGELFF
TRBV9	.	TRBJ1-1	.	TGTGCCAGCAGCGTAGAAGGGGTTAACACTGAAGCTTTCTTT	CASSVEGVNTEAFF